This T cell receptor beta chain was observed in a study of control samples from healthy donors and cancer patients. TCRdb keeps only in-frame clones here, not all; method: immunoSEQ multiplex PCR. The repertoire has about 110,000 clones, approximately 90% of them found once; the top ten carry 4% to 5.5%. The CDR3 sequence is 16 residues long. The V gene's germline CDR1 is SGHVS and CDR2 FNYEAQ. Trimming stripped 1 base from V and 1 base from J, with 12 bases between. This TCR derives from a human donor in good health. The donor label of this sample is uncertain. The chain combines TRBV7-6 with TRBJ2-3, with D possibly TRBD2 on 6 matching bases. Sequenced: blood. The CDR3, as DNA: TGTGCCAGCAGCTTAGGAGTTGGCGGGGGCACAGATACGCAGTATTTT. This codes for CASSLGVGGGTDTQYF.